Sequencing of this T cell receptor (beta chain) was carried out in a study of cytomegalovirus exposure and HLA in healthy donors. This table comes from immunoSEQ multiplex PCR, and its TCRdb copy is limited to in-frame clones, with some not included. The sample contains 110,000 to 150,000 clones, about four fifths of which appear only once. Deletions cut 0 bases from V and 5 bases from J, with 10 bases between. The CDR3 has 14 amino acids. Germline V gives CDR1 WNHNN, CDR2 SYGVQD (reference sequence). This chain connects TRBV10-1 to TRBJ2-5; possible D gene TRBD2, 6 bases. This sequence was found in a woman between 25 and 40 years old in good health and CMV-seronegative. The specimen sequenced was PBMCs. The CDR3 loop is CASSESGGAETQYF. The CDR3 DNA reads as TGCGCCAGCAGTGAGTCAGGAGGGGCCGAGACCCAGTACTTC.